Following are 4 T cell receptor beta chains from one sample sequenced in a study of T cells after posttransplantation cyclophosphamide. TCRdb's table, derived via immunoSEQ multiplex PCR, lists solely in-frame clones and lacks some. Observed in the sample are approximately 26,000 clones, none of them singletons. Sequencing was performed on PBMCs. The receptor set was obtained from a woman aged 45-59 years in good health, CMV-negative, and a related stem cell transplant donor.

By share of the sample, this clone is medium-sized (0.01 to 0.1%). The chain is built from TRBV5-4 and TRBJ2-7; possible D gene TRBD1, 5 bases. Germline-derived CDR1 and CDR2 are SGHNT and YYREEE (reference sequence). The CDR3 has 12 amino acids. With 3 bases removed from V and 3 bases from J, the gap between germline ends came to 7 bases. Written as DNA, the CDR3 is TGTGCCAGCAGCTCAGGGAACTACGAGCAGTACTTC. Protein: CASSSGNYEQYF.

This clone appeared many times. The chain has TRBV29-1 and TRBJ2-2; weak D call: TRBD2 (5 bases). V shed 5 bases and J shed 2 bases, with 12 bases lying between them. Germline V gene data show CDR1 as SQVTM and CDR2 as ANQGSEA. The CDR3 consists of 14 residues. Here the CDR3 reads CSVMGAKNTGELFF. The CDR3 DNA follows: TGCAGCGTTATGGGAGCCAAAAACACCGGGGAGCTGTTTTTT.

This clone was found many times. The J gene is TRBJ2-7, the V gene TRBV27, with D possibly TRBD2 on 5 matching bases. Germline assignment: CDR1 MNHEY and CDR2 SMNVEV (reference sequence). CDR3 length equals 14 residues. Trimming cost V 2 bases and J 5 bases, with 13 bases left between them. The CDR3 loop reads CASSLGVSGNEQYF. The DNA of the CDR3 is TGTGCCAGCAGTTTAGGGGTGTCGGGAAACGAGCAGTACTTC.

This clone was recorded at least ten times. The chain employs TRBV7-9 and TRBJ2-7; TRBD1 agrees at 8 bases. The CDR3 has 15 residues. The germline gives CDR1 SEHNR, CDR2 FQNEAQ (reference sequence). J gave up 8 bases and V 4 bases, and 13 bases lay outside the gene matches. The CDR3 loop is CASSSSQDRDVQQYF. The CDR3 DNA is TGTGCCAGCAGCTCCTCCCAGGACAGGGACGTTCAGCAGTACTTC.